Reported below is one T cell receptor (beta chain). Antigen specificity is unknown. CDR1 and CDR2 from the germline V gene are SEHNR and FQNEAQ (reference sequence). The CDR3 is made up of 12 amino acids. Primers for the PCR totalled 60 Vbeta and 13 Jbeta. Sequenced by immunoSEQ multiplex PCR; TCRdb stores in-frame clones only, minus some. This sample has some 120,000 clones; 74% occur once, and the top ten carry around 4.2%. The data originate from a study of cytomegalovirus exposure and HLA in healthy donors. Background on the study: Within an early data release were 85 million or so unique TCRs drawn from HLA-typed donors.

General study results and limits: The likely explanation for a cluster of highly shared sequence variants was sequencing artifact. The authors enumerated under 200 TCR beta chains as linked to cytomegalovirus.

The TCR comes from a woman aged 45-65 years in good health and CMV-seropositive. The chain is built from TRBV7-9 and TRBJ1-6; no firm D call. Material for sequencing was PBMCs. The DNA for the CDR3 is TGTGCAAATGGCGGGTATGGGGAACCCCTCCACTTT. This codes for CANGGYGEPLHF.